This TCR beta chain stems from a study of monozygotic twins with inflammatory bowel disease. One blood sample of approximately 2.5 ml was taken from each donor. The CDR3 covers 14 residues. Germline values: CDR1 SGDLS, CDR2 YYNGEE. TCRdb reworked the 5' RACE reads into one entry per CDR3 protein, no DNA. The sample is made up of around 97,000 distinct CDR3 sequences, and the top ten hold roughly 1.9% of it. This chain links TRBV9 with TRBJ1-5. This TCR derives from a human donor with ulcerative colitis or Crohn's disease, or a healthy co-twin of an affected twin (not recorded which). Material for sequencing was blood. CDR3 loop: CASSGEGGSGPQHF. The whole variable domain, filled in from reference TRBV9 and TRBJ1-5, reads DSGVTQTPKHLITATGQRVTLRCSPRSGDLSVYWYQQSLDQGLQFLIQYYNGEERAKGNILERFSAQQFPDLHSELNLSSLELGDSALYFCASSGEGGSGPQHFGDGTRLSIL.